The following is a T cell receptor beta chain sequence with its context. Its cognate antigen is unknown. Unique molecular identifiers were used in preparing the TCRbeta library. TCRdb reanalysed the PCR reads using MiXCR and keeps one entry per CDR3 protein. The sample consists of around 800,000 distinct CDR3 sequences, around 15% of them appearing once. This sample is part of a study of T-cell reconstitution after alpha-beta-depleted transplantation in children. Study results and limitations: After transplant, high TCRbeta diversity at day 60 in some patients arose from surviving recipient T cells and thymic progenitors. At the one-year point after transplant, T-cell counts and TCRbeta diversity were found to come mostly from T cells that had been newly produced. Two months or so post-transplant, alpha-beta T cells reportedly derived from several hundred expanded graft clones.

Germline CDR1 is LNHDA and CDR2 is SQIVND (reference sequence). The CDR3 spans 13 residues. The V and J ends lost 6 bases and 6 bases respectively, with 13 bases between them. Sequencing used PBMCs, mostly from graft donor cells, obtained 360 days after TCRalphabeta/CD19-depleted stem cell transplant. This sequence was found in a male patient aged 10 to 17 who had a stem cell transplant for acute lymphoblastic leukemia, so the T cells may come from the graft donor. The V gene is TRBV19, the J gene TRBJ2-3, with D possibly TRBD2 on 6 matching bases. The CDR3 loop reads CASSGSRGDTQYF. CDR3 DNA sequence: TGTGCCAGTAGCGGGAGTCGAGGTGATACGCAGTATTTT.